These 6 T cell receptor beta chains came from one sample sequenced in a study of beta chain features in type 1 diabetes. Reverse transcribing all isolated RNA meant expressed TCRB transcripts were sequenced. Data came from immunoSEQ multiplex PCR; TCRdb stores just in-frame clones and leaves some out. The repertoire consists of 250,000 to 300,000 clones, with about 24% occurring once and the leading ten covering around 0.011%. General study results and limits: All four CD4+ subsets from Type 1 diabetes patients carried moderately but significantly shorter TCRB CDR3s.

These receptors are not linked to any known antigen. The specimen sequenced was naive CD4+ T cells from blood. The receptor source for this set is a woman aged 25 to 39 with type 1 diabetes.

This clone was seen a few times. The rearrangement uses TRBV19 and TRBJ2-2; D might be TRBD2 (5 bases). The CDR3 has 15 residues. Trimming stripped 7 bases from V and 7 bases from J, with 19 bases between. Germline CDR1 is LNHDA and CDR2 is SQIVND (reference sequence). Written as DNA, the CDR3 is TGTGCCAGTAAGCCCCAAGGAGGAGCCTTCGGGGAGCTGTTTTTT. This sequence encodes CASKPQGGAFGELFF. The full variable domain, completed using reference TRBV19 and TRBJ2-2, is DGGITQSPKYLFRKEGQNVTLSCEQNLNHDAMYWYRQDPGQGLRLIYYSQIVNDFQKGDIAEGYSVSREKKESFPLTVTSAQKNPTAFYLCASKPQGGAFGELFFGEGSRLTVL.

The chain links TRBV30 to TRBJ1-2; tentative D call: TRBD1 (5 bases). The CDR3 runs to 12 residues. With 5 bases removed from V and 3 bases from J, the gap between germline ends came to 10 bases. The germline CDR1 and CDR2 sequences are GTSNPN and SVGIG (reference sequence). This CDR3 reads CAWSQGDYGYTF. The CDR3 DNA is TGTGCCTGGTCCCAGGGTGACTATGGCTACACCTTC.

V gene TRBV4-1 combines with J gene TRBJ2-6; D is unresolved. Between the trimmed V and J ends, which lost 1 base and 0 bases, there was a span of 7 bases. CDR3 length equals 16 residues. From germline, CDR1 is MGHRA and CDR2 YSYEKL. As DNA, the CDR3 is TGCGCCAGCAGCCAAGGGGCGAGCTCTGGGGCCAACGTCCTGACTTTC. Translating gives CASSQGASSGANVLTF.

This clone was detected a few times. The rearrangement joins TRBV7-9 to TRBJ2-5, with D maybe TRBD2 (6 bases). The germline V gene encodes CDR1 SEHNR and CDR2 FQNEAQ (reference sequence). V was shortened by 1 base and J by 5 bases, with 17 bases between the two germline ends. The CDR3 totals 16 residues. The CDR3 nucleotides are TGTGCCAGCAGCTTAGGGAGGTCCGGGACTCGGGAGACCCAGTACTTC. This encodes CASSLGRSGTRETQYF.

V usage is TRBV5-1 and J usage is TRBJ2-1; 7 bases match TRBD2. The germline V gene encodes CDR1 SGHRS and CDR2 YFSETQ. J gave up 2 bases and V 1 base, and 6 bases lay outside the gene matches. CDR3 size: 16 residues. The CDR3 region is CASSLLTSLTYNEQFF. CDR3 DNA sequence: TGCGCCAGCAGCTTGTTGACTAGCCTTACCTACAATGAGCAGTTCTTC. Supplemented by reference TRBV5-1 and TRBJ2-1, the full variable domain reads KAGVTQTPRYLIKTRGQQVTLSCSPISGHRSVSWYQQTPGQGLQFLFEYFSETQRNKGNFPGRFSGRQFSNSRSEMNVSTLELGDSALYLCASSLLTSLTYNEQFFGPGTRLTVL.

The chain links TRBV29-1 to TRBJ1-1; TRBD1 is a possible D gene (5 bases). Germline V CDR1 and CDR2: SQVTM, ANQGSEA. V lost 4 bases and J 3 bases, leaving 9 bases between the germline ends. This CDR3 comprises 12 residues. The CDR3 here is CSVVGGDTEAFF. As DNA, the CDR3 is TGCAGCGTTGTCGGAGGGGACACTGAAGCTTTCTTT.